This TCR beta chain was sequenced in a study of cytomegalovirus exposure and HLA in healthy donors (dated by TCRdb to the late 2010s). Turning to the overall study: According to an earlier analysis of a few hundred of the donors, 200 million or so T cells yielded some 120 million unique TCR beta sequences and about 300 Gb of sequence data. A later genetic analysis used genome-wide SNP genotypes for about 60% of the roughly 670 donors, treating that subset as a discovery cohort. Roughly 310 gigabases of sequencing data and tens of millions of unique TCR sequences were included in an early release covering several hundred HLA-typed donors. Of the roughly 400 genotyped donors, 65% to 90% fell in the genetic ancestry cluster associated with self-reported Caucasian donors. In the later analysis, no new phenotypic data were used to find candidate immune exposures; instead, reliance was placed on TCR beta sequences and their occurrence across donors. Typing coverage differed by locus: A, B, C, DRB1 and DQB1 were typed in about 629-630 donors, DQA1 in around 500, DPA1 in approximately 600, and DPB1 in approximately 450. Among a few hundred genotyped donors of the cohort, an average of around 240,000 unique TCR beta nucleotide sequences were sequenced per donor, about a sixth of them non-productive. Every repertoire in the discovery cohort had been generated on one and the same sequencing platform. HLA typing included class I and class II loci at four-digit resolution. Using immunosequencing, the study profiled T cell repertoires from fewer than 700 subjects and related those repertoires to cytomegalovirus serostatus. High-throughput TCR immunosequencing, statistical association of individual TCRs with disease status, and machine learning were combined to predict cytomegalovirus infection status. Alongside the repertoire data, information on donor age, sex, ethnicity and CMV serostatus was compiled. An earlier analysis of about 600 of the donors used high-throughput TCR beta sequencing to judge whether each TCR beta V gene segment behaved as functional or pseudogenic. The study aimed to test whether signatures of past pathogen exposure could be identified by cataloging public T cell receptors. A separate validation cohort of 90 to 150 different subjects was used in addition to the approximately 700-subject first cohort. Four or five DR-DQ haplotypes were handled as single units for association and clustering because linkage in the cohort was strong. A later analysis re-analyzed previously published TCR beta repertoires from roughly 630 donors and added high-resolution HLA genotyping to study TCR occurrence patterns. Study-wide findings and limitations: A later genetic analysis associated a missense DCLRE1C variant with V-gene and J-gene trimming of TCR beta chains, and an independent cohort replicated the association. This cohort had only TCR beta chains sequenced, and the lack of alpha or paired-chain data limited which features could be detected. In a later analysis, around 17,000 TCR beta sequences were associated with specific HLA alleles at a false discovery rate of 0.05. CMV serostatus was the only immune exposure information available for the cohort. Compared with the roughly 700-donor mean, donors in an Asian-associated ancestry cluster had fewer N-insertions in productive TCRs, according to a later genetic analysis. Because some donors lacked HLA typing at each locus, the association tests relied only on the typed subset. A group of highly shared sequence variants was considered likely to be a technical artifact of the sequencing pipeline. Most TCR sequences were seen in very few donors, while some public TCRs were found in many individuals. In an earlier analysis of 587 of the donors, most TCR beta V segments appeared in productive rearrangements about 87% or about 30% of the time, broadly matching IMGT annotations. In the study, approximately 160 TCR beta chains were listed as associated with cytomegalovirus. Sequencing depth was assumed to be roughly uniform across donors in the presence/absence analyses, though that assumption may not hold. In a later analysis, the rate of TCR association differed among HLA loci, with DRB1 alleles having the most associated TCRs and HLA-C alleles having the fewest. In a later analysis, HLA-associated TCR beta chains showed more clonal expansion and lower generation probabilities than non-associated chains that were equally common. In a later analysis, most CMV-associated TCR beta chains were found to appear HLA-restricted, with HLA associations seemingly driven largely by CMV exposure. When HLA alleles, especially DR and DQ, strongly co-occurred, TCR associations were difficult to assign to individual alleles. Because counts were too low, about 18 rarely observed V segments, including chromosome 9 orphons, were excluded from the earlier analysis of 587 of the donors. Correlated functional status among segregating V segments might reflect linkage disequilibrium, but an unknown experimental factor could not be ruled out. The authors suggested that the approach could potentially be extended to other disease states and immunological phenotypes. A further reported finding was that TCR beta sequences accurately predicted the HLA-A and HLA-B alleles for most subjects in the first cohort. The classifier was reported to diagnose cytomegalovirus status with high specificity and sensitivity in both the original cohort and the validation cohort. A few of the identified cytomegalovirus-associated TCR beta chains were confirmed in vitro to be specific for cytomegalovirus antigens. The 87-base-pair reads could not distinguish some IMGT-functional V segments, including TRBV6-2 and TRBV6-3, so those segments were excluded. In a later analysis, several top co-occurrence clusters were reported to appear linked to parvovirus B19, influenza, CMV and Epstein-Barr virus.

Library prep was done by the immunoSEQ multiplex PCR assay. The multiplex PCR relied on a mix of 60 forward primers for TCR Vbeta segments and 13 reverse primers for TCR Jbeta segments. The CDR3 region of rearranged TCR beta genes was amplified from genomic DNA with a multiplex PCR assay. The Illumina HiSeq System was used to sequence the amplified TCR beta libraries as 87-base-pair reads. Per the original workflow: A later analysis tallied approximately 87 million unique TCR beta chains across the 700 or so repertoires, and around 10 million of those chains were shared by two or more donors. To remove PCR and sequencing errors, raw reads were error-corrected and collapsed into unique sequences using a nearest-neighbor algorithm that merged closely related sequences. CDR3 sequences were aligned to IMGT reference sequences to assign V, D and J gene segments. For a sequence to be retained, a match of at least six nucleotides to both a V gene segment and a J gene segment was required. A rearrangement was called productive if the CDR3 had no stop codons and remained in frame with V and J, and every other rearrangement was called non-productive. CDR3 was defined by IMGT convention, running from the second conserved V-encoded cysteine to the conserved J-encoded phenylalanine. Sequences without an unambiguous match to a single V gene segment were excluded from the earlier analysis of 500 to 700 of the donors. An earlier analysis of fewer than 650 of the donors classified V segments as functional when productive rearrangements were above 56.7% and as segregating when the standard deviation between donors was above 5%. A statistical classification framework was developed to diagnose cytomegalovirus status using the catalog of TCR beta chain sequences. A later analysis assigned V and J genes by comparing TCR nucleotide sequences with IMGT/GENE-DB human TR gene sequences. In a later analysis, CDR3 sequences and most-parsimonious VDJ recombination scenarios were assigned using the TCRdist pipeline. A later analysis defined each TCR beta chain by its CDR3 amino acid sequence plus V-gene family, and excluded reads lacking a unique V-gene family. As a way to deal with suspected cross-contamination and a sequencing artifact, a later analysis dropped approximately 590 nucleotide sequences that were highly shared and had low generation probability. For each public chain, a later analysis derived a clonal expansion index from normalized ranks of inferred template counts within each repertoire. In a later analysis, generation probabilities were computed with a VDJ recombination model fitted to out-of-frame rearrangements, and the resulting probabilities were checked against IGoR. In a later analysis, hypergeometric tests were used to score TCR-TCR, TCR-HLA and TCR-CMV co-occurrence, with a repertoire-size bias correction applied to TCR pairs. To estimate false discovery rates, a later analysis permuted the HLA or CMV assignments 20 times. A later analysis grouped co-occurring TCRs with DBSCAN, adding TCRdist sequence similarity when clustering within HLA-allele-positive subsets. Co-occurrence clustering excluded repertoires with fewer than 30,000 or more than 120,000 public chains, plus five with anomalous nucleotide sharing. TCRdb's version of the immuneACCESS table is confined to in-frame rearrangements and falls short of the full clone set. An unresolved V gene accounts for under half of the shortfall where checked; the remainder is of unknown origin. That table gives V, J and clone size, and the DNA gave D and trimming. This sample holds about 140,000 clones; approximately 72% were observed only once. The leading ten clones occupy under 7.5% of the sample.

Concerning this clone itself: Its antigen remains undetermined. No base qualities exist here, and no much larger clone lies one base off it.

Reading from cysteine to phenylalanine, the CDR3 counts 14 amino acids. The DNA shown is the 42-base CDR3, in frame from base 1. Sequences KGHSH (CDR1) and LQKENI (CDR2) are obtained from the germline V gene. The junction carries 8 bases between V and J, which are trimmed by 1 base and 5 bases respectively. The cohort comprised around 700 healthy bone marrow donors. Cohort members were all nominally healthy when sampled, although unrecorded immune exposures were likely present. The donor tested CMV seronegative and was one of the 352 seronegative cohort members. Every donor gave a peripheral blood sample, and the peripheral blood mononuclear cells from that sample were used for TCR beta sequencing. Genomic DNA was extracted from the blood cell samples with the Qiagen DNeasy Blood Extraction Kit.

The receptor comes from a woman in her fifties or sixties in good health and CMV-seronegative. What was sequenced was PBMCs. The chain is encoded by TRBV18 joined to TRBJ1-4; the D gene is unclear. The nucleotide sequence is TGTGCCAGCTCACCACTTAGAAAAAATGAAAAACTGTTTTTT. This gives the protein CASSPLRKNEKLFF.